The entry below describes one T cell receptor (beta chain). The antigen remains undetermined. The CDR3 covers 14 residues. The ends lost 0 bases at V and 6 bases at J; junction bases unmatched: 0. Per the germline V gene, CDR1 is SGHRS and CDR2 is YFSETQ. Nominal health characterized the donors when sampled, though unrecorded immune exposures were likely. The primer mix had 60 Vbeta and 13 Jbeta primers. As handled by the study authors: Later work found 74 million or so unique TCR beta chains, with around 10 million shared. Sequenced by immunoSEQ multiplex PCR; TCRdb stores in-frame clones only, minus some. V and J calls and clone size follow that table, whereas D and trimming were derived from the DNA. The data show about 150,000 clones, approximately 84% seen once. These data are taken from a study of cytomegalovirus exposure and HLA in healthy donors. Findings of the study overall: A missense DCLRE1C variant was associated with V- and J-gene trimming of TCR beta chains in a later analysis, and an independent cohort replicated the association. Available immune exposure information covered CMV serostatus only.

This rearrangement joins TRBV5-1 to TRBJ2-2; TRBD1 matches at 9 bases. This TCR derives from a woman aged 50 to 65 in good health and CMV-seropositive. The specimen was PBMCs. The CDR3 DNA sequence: TGCGCCAGCAGCTTGGGACAGGGGGCCGGGGAGCTGTTTTTT. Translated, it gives CASSLGQGAGELFF. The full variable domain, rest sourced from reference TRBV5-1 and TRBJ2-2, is KAGVTQTPRYLIKTRGQQVTLSCSPISGHRSVSWYQQTPGQGLQFLFEYFSETQRNKGNFPGRFSGRQFSNSRSEMNVSTLELGDSALYLCASSLGQGAGELFFGEGSRLTVL.